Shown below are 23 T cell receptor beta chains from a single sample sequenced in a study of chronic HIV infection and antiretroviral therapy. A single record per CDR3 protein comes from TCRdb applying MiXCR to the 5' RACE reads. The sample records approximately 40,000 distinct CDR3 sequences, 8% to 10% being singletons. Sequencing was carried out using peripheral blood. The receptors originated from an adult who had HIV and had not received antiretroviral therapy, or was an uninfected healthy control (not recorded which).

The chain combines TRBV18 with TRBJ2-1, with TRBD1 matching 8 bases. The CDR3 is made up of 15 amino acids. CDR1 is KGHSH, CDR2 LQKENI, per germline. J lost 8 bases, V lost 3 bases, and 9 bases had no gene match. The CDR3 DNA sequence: TGTGCCAGCTCACCGGACAGGGAAAGGCTCGATGAGCAGTTCTTC. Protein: CASSPDRERLDEQFF.

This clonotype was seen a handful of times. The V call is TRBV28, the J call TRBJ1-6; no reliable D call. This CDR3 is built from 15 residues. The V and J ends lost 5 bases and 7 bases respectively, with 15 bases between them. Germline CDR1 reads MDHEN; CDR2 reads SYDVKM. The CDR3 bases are TGTGCCAGCAGTCCCGGGCAGTTTTGGAATTCACCCCTCCACTTT. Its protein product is CASSPGQFWNSPLHF.

The CDR3: CSASIQSYQPQHF. CDR3 bases: TGCAGTGCTAGTATACAGTCTTATCAGCCCCAGCATTTT. The V call is TRBV20-1, the J call TRBJ1-5, with unresolved D. Germline CDR1 and CDR2: DFQATT and SNEGSKA (reference sequence). The CDR3 is 13 amino acids. V lost 3 bases and J lost 5, with 11 bases in between.

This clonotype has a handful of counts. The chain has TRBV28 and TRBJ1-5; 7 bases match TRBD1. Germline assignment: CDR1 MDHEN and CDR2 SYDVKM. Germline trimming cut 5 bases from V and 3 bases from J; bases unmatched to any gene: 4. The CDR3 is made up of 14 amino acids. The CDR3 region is CASSTGAPNQPQHF. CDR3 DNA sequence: TGTGCCAGCAGTACAGGGGCCCCCAATCAGCCCCAGCATTTT.

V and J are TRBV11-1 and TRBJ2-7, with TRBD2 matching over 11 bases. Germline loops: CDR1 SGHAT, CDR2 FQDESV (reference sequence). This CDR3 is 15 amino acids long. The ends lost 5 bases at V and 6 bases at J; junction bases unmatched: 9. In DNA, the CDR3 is TGTGCCAGCAGCGGTTATAGCGGGAGGGCTGGCGAGCAGTACTTC. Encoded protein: CASSGYSGRAGEQYF.

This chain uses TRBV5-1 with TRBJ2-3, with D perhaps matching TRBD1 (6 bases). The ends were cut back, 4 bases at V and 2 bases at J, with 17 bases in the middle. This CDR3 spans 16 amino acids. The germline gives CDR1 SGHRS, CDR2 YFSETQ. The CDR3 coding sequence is TGCGCCAGCAGCATCCCACAGGGAATCGACACAGATACGCAGTATTTT. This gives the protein CASSIPQGIDTDTQYF.

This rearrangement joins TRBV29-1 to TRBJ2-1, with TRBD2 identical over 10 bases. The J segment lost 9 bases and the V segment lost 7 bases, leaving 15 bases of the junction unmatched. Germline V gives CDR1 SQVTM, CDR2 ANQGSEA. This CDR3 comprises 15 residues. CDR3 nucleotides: TGCAGCGGCGGGGGTGTGGGACTAGCGAAAGTTGAGCAGTTCTTC. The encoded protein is CSGGGVGLAKVEQFF.

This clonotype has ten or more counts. CDR3 coding DNA: TGTGCCACCAGTGAATCCAGACAGGGGGCAAGGATCGGGGAGCTGTTTTTT. Its protein product is CATSESRQGARIGELFF. The V and J genes are TRBV24-1 and TRBJ2-2; TRBD1 aligns across 10 bases. V lost 4 bases and J lost 7; bases outside the gene matches: 11. The V gene's germline CDR1 is KGHDR and CDR2 SFDVKD. The length of the CDR3 is 17 residues.

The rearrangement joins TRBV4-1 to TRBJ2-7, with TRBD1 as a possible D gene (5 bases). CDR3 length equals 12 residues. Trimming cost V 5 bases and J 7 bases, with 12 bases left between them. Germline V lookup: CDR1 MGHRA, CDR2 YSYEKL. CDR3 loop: CASSAEGVEQYF. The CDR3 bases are TGCGCCAGCAGCGCAGAAGGGGTGGAGCAGTACTTC.

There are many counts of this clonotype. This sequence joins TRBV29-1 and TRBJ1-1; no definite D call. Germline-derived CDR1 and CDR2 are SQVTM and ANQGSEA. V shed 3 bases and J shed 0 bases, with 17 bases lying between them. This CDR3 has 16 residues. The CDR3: CSVDRPYWDLNTEAFF. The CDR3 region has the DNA TGCAGCGTTGATCGGCCGTACTGGGATCTGAACACTGAAGCTTTCTTT.

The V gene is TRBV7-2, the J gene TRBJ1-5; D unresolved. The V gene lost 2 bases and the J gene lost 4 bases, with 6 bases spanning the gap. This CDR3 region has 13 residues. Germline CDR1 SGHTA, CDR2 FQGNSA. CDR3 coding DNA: TGTGCCAGCAGCTTAAGAGGGAATCAGCCCCAGCATTTT. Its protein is CASSLRGNQPQHF.

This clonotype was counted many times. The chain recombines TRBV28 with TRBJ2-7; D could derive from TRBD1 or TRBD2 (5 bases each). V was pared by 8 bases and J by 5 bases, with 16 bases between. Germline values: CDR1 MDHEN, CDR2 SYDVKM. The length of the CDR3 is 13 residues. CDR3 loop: CASGDVRVHEQYF. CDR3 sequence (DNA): TGTGCCAGCGGGGACGTCCGGGTCCACGAGCAGTACTTC. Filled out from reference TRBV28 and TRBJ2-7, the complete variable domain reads DVKVTQSSRYLVKRTGEKVFLECVQDMDHENMFWYRQDPGLGLRLIYFSYDVKMKEKGDIPEGYSVSREKKERFSLILESASTNQTSMYLCASGDVRVHEQYFGPGTRLTVT.

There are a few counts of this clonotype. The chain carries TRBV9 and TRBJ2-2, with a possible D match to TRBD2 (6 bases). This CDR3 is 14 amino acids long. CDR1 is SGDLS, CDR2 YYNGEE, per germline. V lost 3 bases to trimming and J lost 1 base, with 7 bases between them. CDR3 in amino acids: CASSAGVNTGELFF. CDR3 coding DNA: TGTGCCAGCAGCGCGGGAGTGAACACCGGGGAGCTGTTTTTT.

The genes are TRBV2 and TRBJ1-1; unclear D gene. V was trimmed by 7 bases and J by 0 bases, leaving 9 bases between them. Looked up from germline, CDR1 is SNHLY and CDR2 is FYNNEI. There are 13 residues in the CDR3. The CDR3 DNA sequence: TGTGCCAGCATGCGGGATCTGAACACTGAAGCTTTCTTT. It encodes CASMRDLNTEAFF. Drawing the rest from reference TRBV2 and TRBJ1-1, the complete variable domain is EPEVTQTPSHQVTQMGQEVILRCVPISNHLYFYWYRQILGQKVEFLVSFYNNEISEKSEIFDDQFSVERPDGSNFTLKIRSTKLEDSAMYFCASMRDLNTEAFFGQGTRLTVV.

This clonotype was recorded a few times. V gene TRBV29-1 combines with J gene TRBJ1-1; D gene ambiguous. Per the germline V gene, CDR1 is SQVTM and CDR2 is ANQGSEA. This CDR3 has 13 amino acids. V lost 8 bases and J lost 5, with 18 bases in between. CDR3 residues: CSSSAPLDTEAFF. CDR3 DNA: TGCAGCTCTTCTGCCCCACTCGATACTGAAGCTTTCTTT.

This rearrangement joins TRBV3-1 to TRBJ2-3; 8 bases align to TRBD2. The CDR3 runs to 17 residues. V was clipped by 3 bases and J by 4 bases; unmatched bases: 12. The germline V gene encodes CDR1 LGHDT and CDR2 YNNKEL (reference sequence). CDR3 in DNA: TGTGCCAGCAGCCATTATGACACAGCGGGAGTTCCAGATACGCAGTATTTT. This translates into CASSHYDTAGVPDTQYF.

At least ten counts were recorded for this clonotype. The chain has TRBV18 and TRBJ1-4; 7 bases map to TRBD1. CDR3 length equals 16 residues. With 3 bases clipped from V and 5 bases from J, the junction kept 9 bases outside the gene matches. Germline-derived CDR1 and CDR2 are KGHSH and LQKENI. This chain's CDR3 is CASSPAPGQLNEKLFF. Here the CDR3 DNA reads TGTGCCAGCTCACCTGCACCGGGACAGCTAAATGAAAAACTGTTTTTT.

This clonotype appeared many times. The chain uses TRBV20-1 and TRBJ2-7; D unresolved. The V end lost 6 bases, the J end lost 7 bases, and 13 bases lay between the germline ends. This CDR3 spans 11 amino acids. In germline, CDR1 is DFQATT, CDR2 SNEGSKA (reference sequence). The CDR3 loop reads CSAPRYVEQYF. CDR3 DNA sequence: TGCAGTGCCCCTCGATACGTTGAGCAGTACTTC.

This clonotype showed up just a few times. CDR3 amino acids: CASSKDEQYF. In DNA, the CDR3 is TGTGCCAGCAGCAAAGACGAGCAGTACTTC. The rearrangement uses TRBV21-1 and TRBJ2-7. TRBV21-1 corresponds to a pseudogene. The CDR3 has 10 amino acids.

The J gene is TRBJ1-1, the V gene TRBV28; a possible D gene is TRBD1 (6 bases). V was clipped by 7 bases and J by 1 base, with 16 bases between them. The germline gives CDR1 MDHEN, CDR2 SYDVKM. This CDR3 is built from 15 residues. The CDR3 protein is CASKRTEPTNTEAFF. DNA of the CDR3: TGTGCCAGCAAAAGGACAGAACCCACGAACACTGAAGCTTTCTTT. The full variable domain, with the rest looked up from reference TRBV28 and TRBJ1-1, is DVKVTQSSRYLVKRTGEKVFLECVQDMDHENMFWYRQDPGLGLRLIYFSYDVKMKEKGDIPEGYSVSREKKERFSLILESASTNQTSMYLCASKRTEPTNTEAFFGQGTRLTVV.

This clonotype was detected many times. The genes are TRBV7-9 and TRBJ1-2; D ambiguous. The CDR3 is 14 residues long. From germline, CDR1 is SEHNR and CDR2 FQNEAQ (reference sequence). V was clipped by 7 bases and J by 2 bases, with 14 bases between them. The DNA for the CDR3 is TGTGCCAGCAACGATCTTTCGTCCAACTATGGCTACACCTTC. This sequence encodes CASNDLSSNYGYTF.

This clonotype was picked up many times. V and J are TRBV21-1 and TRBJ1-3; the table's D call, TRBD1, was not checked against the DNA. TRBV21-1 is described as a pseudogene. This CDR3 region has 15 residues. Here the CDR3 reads CASSPRTDSGNTIYF. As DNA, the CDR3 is TGTGCCAGCAGCCCGCGGACAGATTCTGGAAACACCATATATTTT.

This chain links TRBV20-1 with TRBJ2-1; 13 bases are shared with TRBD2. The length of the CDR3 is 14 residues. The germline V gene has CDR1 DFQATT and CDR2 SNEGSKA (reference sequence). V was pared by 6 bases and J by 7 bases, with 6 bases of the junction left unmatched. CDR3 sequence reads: CSAPTSGRLNEQFF. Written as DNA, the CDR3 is TGCAGTGCCCCGACTAGCGGGAGGCTTAATGAGCAGTTCTTC.